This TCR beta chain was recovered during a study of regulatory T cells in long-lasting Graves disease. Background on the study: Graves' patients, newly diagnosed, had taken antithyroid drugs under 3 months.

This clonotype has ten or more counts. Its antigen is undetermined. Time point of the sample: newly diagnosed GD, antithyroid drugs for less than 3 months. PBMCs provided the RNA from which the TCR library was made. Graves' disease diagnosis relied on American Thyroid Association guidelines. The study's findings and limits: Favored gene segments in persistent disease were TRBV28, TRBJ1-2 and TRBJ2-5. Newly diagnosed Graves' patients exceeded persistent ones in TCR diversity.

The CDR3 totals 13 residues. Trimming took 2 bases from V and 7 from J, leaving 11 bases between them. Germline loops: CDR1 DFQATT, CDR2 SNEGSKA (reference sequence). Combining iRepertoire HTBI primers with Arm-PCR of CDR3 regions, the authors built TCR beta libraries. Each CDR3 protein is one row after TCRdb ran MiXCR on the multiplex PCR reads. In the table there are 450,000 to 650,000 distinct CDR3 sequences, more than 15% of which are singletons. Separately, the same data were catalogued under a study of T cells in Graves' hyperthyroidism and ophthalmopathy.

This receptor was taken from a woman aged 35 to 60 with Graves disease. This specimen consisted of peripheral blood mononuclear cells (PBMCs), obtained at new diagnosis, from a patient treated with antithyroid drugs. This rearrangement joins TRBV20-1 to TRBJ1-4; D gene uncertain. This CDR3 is CSARRPEGEKLFF. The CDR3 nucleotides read TGCAGTGCTAGAAGACCAGAAGGTGAAAAACTGTTTTTT.